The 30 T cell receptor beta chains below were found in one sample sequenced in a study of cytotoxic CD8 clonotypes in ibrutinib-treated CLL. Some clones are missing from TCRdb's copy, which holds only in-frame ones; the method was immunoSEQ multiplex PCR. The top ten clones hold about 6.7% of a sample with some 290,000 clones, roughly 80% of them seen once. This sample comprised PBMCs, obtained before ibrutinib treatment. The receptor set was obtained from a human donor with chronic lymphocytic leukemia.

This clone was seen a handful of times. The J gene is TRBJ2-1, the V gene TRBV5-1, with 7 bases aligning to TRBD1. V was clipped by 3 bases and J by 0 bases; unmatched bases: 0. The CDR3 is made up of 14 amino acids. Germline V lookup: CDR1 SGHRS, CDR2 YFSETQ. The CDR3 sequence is CASSSGGSYNEQFF. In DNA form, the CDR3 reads TGCGCCAGCAGCTCAGGGGGCTCCTACAATGAGCAGTTCTTC.

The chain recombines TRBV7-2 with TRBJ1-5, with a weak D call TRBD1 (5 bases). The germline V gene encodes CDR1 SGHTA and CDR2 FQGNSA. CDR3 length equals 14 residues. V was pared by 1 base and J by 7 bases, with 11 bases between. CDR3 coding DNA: TGTGCCAGCAGCTTAGATAGGGGTAACCAGCCCCAGCATTTT. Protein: CASSLDRGNQPQHF.

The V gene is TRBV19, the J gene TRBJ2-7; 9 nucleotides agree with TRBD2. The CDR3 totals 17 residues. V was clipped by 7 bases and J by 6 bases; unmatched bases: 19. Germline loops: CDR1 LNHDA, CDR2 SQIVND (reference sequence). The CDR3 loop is CASIRVGGRARRCEQYF. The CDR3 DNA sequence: TGTGCCAGTATCAGAGTCGGCGGGAGGGCCCGTCGATGCGAGCAGTACTTC.

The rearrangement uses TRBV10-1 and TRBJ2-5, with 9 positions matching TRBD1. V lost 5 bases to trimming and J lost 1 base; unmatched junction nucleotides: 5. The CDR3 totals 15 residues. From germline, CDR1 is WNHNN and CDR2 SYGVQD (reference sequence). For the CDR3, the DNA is TGCGCCAGCAGTAGGACAGGGGCCCCCCAAGAGACCCAGTACTTC. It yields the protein CASSRTGAPQETQYF.

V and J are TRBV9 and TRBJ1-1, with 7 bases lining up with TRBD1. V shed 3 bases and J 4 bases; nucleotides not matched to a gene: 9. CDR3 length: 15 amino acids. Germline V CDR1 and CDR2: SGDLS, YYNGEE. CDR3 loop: CASSGKTGRGTEAFF. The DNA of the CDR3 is TGTGCCAGCAGCGGAAAGACAGGGAGAGGCACTGAAGCTTTCTTT. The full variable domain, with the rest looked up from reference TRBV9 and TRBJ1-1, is DSGVTQTPKHLITATGQRVTLRCSPRSGDLSVYWYQQSLDQGLQFLIQYYNGEERAKGNILERFSAQQFPDLHSELNLSSLELGDSALYFCASSGKTGRGTEAFFGQGTRLTVV.

The CDR3 region is CASSVGDRVGQPQHF. As DNA, the CDR3 is TGTGCCAGCAGCGTTGGGGACAGGGTGGGTCAGCCCCAGCATTTT. This chain uses TRBV9 with TRBJ1-5; 9 bases are shared with TRBD1. The CDR3 spans 15 residues. The germline gives CDR1 SGDLS, CDR2 YYNGEE. The ends lost 2 bases at V and 6 bases at J; junction bases unmatched: 6.

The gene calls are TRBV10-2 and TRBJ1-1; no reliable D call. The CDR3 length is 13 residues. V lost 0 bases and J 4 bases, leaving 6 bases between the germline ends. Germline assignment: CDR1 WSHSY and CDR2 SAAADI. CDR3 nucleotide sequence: TGCGCCAGCAGTGAGTCGAGAGGCACTGAAGCTTTCTTT. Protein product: CASSESRGTEAFF.

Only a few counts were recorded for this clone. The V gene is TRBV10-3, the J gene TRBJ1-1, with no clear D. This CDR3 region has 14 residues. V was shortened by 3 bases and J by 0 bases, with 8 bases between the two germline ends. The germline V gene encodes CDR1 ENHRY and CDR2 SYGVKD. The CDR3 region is CAISDGRLNTEAFF. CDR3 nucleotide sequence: TGTGCCATCAGTGATGGGCGACTGAACACTGAAGCTTTCTTT.

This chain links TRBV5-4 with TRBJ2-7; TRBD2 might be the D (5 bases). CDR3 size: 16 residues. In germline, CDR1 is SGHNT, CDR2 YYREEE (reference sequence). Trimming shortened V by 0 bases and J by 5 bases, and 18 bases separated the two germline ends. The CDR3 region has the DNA TGTGCCAGCAGCTTGGACGCGGGTCTCCATCGGGACGAGCAGTACTTC. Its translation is CASSLDAGLHRDEQYF.

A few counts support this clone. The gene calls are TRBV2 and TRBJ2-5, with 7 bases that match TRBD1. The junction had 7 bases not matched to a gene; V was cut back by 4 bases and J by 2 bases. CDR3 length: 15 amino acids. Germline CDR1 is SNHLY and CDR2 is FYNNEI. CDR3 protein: CASSVEGARQETQYF. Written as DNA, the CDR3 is TGTGCCAGCAGTGTCGAGGGGGCCCGGCAAGAGACCCAGTACTTC.

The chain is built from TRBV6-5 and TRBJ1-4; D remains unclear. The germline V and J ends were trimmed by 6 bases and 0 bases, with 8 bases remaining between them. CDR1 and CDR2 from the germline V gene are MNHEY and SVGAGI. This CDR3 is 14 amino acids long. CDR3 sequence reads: CASRRVATNEKLFF. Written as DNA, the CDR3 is TGTGCCAGCAGACGAGTAGCAACTAATGAAAAACTGTTTTTT.

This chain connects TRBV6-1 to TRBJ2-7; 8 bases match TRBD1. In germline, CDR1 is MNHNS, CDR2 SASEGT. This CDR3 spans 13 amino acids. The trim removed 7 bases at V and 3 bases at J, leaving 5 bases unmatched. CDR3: CASKGQGNYEQYF. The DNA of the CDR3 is TGTGCCAGCAAAGGACAGGGTAACTACGAGCAGTACTTC.

CDR3 nucleotides: TGTGCCAGCAGTGAATTGACCCCTTTGACGGAGACCCAGTACTTC. Protein product: CASSELTPLTETQYF. V usage is TRBV25-1 and J usage is TRBJ2-5; D not certain. The CDR3 is 15 residues long. Trimming took 1 base from V and 5 from J, leaving 14 bases between them. Germline V gene sequence: CDR1 MGHDK, CDR2 SYGVNS.

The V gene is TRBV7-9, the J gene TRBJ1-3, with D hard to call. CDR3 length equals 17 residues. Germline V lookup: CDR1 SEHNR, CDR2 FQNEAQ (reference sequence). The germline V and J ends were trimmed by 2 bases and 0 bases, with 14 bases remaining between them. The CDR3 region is CASSLSLRVDSGNTIYF. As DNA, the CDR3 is TGTGCCAGCAGCTTATCTTTGAGGGTAGACTCTGGAAACACCATATATTTT.

CDR3: CASTTFGTGKGSYEQYF. CDR3 nucleotide sequence: TGTGCCAGCACCACCTTTGGGACAGGGAAGGGCTCCTACGAGCAGTACTTC. The chain is built from TRBV5-6 and TRBJ2-7, with TRBD1 matching 9 bases. V shed 6 bases, J shed 0 bases, and the junction held 13 bases outside the gene matches. Germline V gives CDR1 SGHDT, CDR2 YYEEEE. There are 17 residues in the CDR3.

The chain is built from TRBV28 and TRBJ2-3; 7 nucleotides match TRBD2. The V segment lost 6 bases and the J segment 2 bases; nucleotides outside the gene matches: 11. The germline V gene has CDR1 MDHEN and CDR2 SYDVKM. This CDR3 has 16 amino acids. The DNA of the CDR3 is TGTGCCAGCAGCTCCCCCGCCAGCGGGAACACAGATACGCAGTATTTT. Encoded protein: CASSSPASGNTDTQYF.

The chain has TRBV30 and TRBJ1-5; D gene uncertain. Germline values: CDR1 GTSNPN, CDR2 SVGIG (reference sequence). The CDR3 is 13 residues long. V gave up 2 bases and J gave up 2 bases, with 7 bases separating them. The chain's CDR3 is CAWSIRGNQPQHF. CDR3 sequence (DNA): TGTGCCTGGAGTATACGGGGCAATCAGCCCCAGCATTTT.

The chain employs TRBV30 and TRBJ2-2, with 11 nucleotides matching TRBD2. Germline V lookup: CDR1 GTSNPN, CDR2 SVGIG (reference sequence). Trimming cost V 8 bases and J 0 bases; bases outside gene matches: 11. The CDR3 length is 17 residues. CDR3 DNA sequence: TGTGCCGGGTCGGGACTAGCGGACTACTCGAACACCGGGGAGCTGTTTTTT. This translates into CAGSGLADYSNTGELFF.

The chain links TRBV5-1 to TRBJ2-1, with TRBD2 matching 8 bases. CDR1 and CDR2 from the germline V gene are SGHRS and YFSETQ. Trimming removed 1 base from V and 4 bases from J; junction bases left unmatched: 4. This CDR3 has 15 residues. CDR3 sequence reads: CASSLSGRKYNEQFF. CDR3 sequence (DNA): TGCGCCAGCAGCTTGAGCGGGAGAAAGTACAATGAGCAGTTCTTC.

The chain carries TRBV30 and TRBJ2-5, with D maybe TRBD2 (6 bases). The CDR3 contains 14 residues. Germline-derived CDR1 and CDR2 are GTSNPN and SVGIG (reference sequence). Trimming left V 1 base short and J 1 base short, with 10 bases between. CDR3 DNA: TGTGCCTGGAGTGCACGGAGGGGCCAAGAGACCCAGTACTTC. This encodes CAWSARRGQETQYF.

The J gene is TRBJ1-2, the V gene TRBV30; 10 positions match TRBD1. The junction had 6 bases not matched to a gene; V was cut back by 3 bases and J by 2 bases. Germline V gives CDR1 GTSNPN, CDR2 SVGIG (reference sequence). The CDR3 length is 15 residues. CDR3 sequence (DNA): TGTGCCTGGAGGGGGCGACAGGGGGCGAACTATGGCTACACCTTC. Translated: CAWRGRQGANYGYTF.

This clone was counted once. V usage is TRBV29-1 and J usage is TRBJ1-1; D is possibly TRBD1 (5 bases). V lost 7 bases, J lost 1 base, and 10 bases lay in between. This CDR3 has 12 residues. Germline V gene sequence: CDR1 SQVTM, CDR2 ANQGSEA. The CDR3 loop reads CSAGTANTEAFF. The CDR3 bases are TGCAGCGCTGGGACGGCGAACACTGAAGCTTTCTTT. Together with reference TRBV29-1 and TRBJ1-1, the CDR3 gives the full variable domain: SAVISQKPSRDICQRGTSLTIQCQVDSQVTMMFWYRQQPGQSLTLIATANQGSEATYESGFVIDKFPISRPNLTFSTLTVSNMSPEDSSIYLCSAGTANTEAFFGQGTRLTVV.

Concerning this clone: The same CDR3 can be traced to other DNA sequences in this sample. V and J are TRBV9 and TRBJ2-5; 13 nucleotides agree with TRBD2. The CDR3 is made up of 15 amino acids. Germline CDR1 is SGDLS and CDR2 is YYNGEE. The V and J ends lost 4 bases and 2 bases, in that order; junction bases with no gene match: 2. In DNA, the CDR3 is TGTGCCAGCAGCCTGGGACTAGCGGGGCAAGAGACCCAGTACTTC. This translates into CASSLGLAGQETQYF.

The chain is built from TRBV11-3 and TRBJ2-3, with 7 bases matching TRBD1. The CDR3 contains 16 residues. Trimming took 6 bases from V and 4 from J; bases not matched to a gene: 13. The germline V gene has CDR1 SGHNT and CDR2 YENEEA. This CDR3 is CASSQGGAAEADTQYF. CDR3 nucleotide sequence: TGTGCCAGCAGTCAAGGGGGCGCGGCGGAGGCAGATACGCAGTATTTT.

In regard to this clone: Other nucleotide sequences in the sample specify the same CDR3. The CDR3 sequence: CASSFSGSTDTQYF. DNA of the CDR3: TGTGCCAGCAGCTTTAGCGGAAGCACAGATACGCAGTATTTT. The genes are TRBV5-4 and TRBJ2-3, with D possibly matching TRBD2 (6 bases). V was pared by 2 bases and J by 0 bases, with 7 bases between. CDR3 length equals 14 residues. Germline CDR1 and CDR2: SGHNT and YYREEE (reference sequence).

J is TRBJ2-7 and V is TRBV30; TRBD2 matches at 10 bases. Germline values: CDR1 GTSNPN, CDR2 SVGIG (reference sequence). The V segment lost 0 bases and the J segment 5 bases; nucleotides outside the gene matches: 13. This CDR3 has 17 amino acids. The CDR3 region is CAWSVQFLAGARNEQYF. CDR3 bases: TGTGCCTGGAGTGTACAATTCCTAGCGGGAGCTCGAAACGAGCAGTACTTC.

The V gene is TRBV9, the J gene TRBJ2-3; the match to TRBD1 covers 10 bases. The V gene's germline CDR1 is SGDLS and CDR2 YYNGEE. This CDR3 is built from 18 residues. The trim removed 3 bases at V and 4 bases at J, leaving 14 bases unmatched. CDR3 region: CASSAFPGQGISADTQYF. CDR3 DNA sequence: TGTGCCAGCAGCGCCTTCCCGGGACAGGGGATCAGCGCAGATACGCAGTATTTT.

CDR3 protein: CASNRPGTTNTQYF. The CDR3 DNA sequence: TGTGCCAGCAACAGACCTGGGACTACAAATACGCAGTATTTT. V and J are TRBV27 and TRBJ2-3; 7 positions agree with TRBD2. V lost 7 bases and J lost 7; bases outside the gene matches: 11. From germline, CDR1 is MNHEY and CDR2 SMNVEV (reference sequence). The CDR3 spans 14 residues.

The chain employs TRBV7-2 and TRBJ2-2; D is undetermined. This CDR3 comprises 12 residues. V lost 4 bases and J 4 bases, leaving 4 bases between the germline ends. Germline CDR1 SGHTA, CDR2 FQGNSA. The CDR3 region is CASSYSTGELFF. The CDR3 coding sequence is TGTGCCAGCAGCTACAGCACCGGGGAGCTGTTTTTT.

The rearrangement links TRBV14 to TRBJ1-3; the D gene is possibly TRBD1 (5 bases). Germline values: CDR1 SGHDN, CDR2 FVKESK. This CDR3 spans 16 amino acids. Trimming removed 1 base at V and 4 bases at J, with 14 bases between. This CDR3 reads CASSQGFGAIGNTIYF. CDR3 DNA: TGTGCCAGCAGCCAAGGATTCGGGGCGATCGGAAACACCATATATTTT.